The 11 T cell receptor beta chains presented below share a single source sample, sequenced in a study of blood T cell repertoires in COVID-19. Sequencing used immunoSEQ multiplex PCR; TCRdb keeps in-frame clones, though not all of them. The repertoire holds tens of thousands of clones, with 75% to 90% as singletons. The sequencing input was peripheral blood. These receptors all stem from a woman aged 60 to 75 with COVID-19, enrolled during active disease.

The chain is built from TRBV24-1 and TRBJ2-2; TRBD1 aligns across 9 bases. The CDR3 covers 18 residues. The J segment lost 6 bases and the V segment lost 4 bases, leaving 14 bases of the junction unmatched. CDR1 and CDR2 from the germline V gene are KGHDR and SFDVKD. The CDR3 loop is CATSENGGQGWFPGELFF. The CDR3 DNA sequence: TGTGCCACCAGTGAAAACGGAGGACAGGGGTGGTTTCCCGGGGAGCTGTTTTTT.

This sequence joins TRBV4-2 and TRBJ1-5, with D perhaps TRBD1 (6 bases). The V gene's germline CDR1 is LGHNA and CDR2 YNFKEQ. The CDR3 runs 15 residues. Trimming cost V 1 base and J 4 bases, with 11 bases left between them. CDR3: CASSQGEGGNQPQHF. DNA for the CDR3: TGTGCCAGCAGCCAAGGGGAGGGGGGGAATCAGCCCCAGCATTTT.

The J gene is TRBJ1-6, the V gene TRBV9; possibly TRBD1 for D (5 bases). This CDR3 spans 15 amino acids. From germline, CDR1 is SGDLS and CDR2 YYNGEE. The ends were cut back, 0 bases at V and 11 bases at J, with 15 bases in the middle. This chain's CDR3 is CASSVADSGETPLHF. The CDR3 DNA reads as TGTGCCAGCAGCGTAGCCGACAGTGGAGAGACACCCCTCCACTTT.

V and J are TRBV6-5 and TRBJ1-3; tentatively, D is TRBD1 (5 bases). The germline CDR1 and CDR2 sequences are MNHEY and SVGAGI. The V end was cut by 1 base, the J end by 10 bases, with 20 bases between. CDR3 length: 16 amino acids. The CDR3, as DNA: TGTGCCAGCAGTTACTGGGACGGGGGTTCAGAAGGGACCATATATTTT. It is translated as CASSYWDGGSEGTIYF.

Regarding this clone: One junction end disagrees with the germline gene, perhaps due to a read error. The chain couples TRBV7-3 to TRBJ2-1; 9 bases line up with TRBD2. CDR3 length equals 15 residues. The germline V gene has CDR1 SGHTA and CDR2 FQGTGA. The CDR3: CASSVTSGAYNEQFF. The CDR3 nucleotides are TGTGCCAGCAGCGTGACTAGCGGAGCCTATAATGAGCAGTTCTTC.

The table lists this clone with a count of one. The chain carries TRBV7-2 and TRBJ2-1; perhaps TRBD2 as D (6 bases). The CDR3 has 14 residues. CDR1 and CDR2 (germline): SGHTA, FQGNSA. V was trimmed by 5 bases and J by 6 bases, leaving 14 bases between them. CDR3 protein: CASSPGTFSNEQFF. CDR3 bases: TGTGCCAGCAGCCCCGGGACTTTTTCCAATGAGCAGTTCTTC.

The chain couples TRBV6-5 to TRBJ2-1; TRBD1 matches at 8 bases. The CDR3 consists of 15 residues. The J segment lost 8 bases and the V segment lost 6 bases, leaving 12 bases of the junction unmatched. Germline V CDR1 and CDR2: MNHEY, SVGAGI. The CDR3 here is CASRALRQGIHEQFF. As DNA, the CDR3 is TGTGCCAGCAGGGCCCTGAGACAGGGGATCCATGAGCAGTTCTTC.

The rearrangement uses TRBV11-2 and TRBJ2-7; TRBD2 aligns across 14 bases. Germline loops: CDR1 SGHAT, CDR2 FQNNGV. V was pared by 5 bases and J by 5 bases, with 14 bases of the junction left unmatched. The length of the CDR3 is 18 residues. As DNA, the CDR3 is TGTGCCAGCAGCCCTAGAGGGCGCCCGGGACTAGCGGGAGACGAGCAGTACTTC. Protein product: CASSPRGRPGLAGDEQYF.

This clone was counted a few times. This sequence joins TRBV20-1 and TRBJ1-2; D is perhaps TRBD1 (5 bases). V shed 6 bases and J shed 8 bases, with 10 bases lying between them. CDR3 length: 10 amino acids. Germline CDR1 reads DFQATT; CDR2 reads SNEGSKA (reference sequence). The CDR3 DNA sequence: TGCAGTGCCACCGGACAAGGCTACACCTTC. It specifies CSATGQGYTF.

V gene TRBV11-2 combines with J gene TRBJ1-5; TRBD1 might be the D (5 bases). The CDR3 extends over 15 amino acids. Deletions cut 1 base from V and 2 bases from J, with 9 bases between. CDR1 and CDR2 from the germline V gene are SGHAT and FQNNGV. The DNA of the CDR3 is TGTGCCAGCAGCTTAGGGTCGGGGGGCAATCAGCCCCAGCATTTT. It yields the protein CASSLGSGGNQPQHF.

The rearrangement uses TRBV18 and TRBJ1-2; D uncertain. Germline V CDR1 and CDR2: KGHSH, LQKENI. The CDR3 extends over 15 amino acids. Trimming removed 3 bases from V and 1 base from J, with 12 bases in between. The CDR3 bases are TGTGCCAGCTCACCGACGGCGGCGGGTAACTATGGCTACACCTTC. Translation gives CASSPTAAGNYGYTF.